The rows below give T cell receptor beta chains drawn from one sample of a study of T-cell memory formation after mild COVID-19. TCRdb reprocessed the 5' RACE reads with MiXCR, giving one entry per CDR3 protein. The data show about 82,000 distinct CDR3 sequences, with about 13% seen just once and around a quarter held by the top ten. Material: PBMCs or a T cell subset sorted from them (not recorded which). The origin of the receptors is an adult woman who had mild COVID-19 (a few samples of this study predate the infection). Cell type and time point are not known. Both conserved end residues are part of each CDR3. Fields, in order: clone size, J gene, D gene, V gene, CDR3 DNA, CDR3 protein. A D gene is named only where the DNA matches it firmly. The size of a clone is reported for some rows only, either as once, few or many, or as a class for expanded clones.

few | TRBJ2-1 | . | TRBV7-3 | TGTGCCAGCAGCTTGGTAGCGGATCGAAGCTCCTACAATGAGCAGTTCTTC | CASSLVADRSSYNEQFF
. | TRBJ2-7 | . | TRBV5-1 | TGCGCCAGCAGCTTGTCGGGACCACCGAGCTCCTACGAGCAGTACTTC | CASSLSGPPSSYEQYF
. | TRBJ2-3 | TRBD2 | TRBV5-5 | TGTGCCAGCAATGTTCCGCGGGGGTTAGATACGCAGTATTTT | CASNVPRGLDTQYF
. | TRBJ2-5 | TRBD1 | TRBV12-3/TRBV12-4 | TGTGCCAGCAGTAACAGGGGCAGAGGCGAAGAGACCCAGTACTTC | CASSNRGRGEETQYF
few | TRBJ2-7 | TRBD1 | TRBV6-5 | TGTGCCAGCAGAACGGGACAGGTACACGAGCAGTACTTC | CASRTGQVHEQYF
. | TRBJ2-7 | TRBD2 | TRBV6-1 | TGTGCCAGCAGGGGACTAGTGGGGGGCTACTACGAGCAGTACTTC | CASRGLVGGYYEQYF
. | TRBJ1-2 | TRBD1 | TRBV6-6 | TGTGCCAGCAGTTACGAGGGGGACAGCTCTATGGGCTACACCTTC | CASSYEGDSSMGYTF
. | TRBJ2-2 | TRBD2 | TRBV10-3 | TGTGCCACCGAAAGGGTGGCGGGGGGCTCCGGGGAGCTGTTTTTT | CATERVAGGSGELFF
few | TRBJ2-1 | . | TRBV4-2 | TGTGCCAGCAGCCCGGGAGTACGTGAGCAGTTCTTC | CASSPGVREQFF
. | TRBJ1-4 | TRBD1 | TRBV27 | TGTGCCAGCAAAGACCGGACAGGGTCGGCCCTTCGTTTT | CASKDRTGSALRF
few | TRBJ2-5 | . | TRBV6-5 | TGTGCCAGCAGTCGCGGGACATCGGAGACCCAGTACTTC | CASSRGTSETQYF
. | TRBJ1-1 | . | TRBV7-9 | TGTGCCAGCTGGGGGGTCATGAACACTGAAGCTTTCTTT | CASWGVMNTEAFF
few | TRBJ2-1 | . | TRBV4-1 | TGCGCCAGCAGCCAATTGGGATCCGGGAGTGAGCAGTTCTTC | CASSQLGSGSEQFF
. | TRBJ2-5 | . | TRBV7-8 | TGTGCCAGCAGCTCAAACCCTTACGGACTAGGGGGTACTGGGATGGAGACCCAGTACTTC | CASSSNPYGLGGTGMETQYF
. | TRBJ2-3 | . | TRBV20-1 | TGCAGTGCTAGGATCGTACTAGCTTACACAGATACGCAGTATTTT | CSARIVLAYTDTQYF
. | TRBJ2-7 | . | TRBV15 | TGTGCCACCAGCAGAGATAGGTCAAAACGGTACGAGCAGTACTTC | CATSRDRSKRYEQYF
many | TRBJ2-3 | TRBD2 | TRBV7-6 | TGTGCCAGCAGAGCGGGAGTAGGGACAGATACGCAGTATTTT | CASRAGVGTDTQYF
few | TRBJ2-1 | . | TRBV6-1 | TGTGCCAGCAGTGAAGACAGTTACAATGAGCAGTTCTTC | CASSEDSYNEQFF
. | TRBJ2-3 | . | TRBV5-1 | TGCGCCAGCAGCCCCGGGACTCATCCAACTAGCACAGATACGCAGTATTTT | CASSPGTHPTSTDTQYF
. | TRBJ2-2 | TRBD2 | TRBV7-6 | TGTGCCAGCAGCTTCAAACTAGCGGGCCTAGGGGGGACCGGGGAGCTGTTTTTT | CASSFKLAGLGGTGELFF
few | TRBJ2-1 | . | TRBV6-6 | TGTGCCAGCAGTCCCCTCACACCACGCCTGGACAATGAGCAGTTCTTC | CASSPLTPRLDNEQFF
few | TRBJ2-7 | . | TRBV9 | TGTGCCAGCAGCGGCTCCGGGACACTGGCTAAAAACTACGAGCAGTACTTC | CASSGSGTLAKNYEQYF
. | TRBJ2-2 | . | TRBV20-1 | TGCAGTGCTAGATCCGGGGGAGCGAACACCGGGGAGCTGTTTTTT | CSARSGGANTGELFF
. | TRBJ2-1 | . | TRBV6-6 | TGTGCCAGCAGTTCCCGACAGGCCCGTGGGCCTGAGCAGTTCTTC | CASSSRQARGPEQFF
. | TRBJ2-7 | . | TRBV4-1 | TGCGCCAGCAGCCAACCCGGGACGGTGGGAGAGCAGTACTTC | CASSQPGTVGEQYF
many | TRBJ2-7 | TRBD1 | TRBV20-1 | TGCAGTGCTCCTGAACAGGGGACAATCTACGAGCAGTACTTC | CSAPEQGTIYEQYF
. | TRBJ1-2 | TRBD1 | TRBV7-8 | TGTGCCAGCAGCCCCCAAAAGGGGGCGTCGGACTATGGCTACACCTTC | CASSPQKGASDYGYTF
. | TRBJ1-4 | . | TRBV10-3 | TGTGCCATCAGTGAGTCCGAGTTGTCTAATGAAAAACTGTTTTTT | CAISESELSNEKLFF
. | TRBJ2-1 | . | TRBV7-9 | TGTGCCAGCATGAGAAGCTCCTACAATGAGCAGTTCTTC | CASMRSSYNEQFF
. | TRBJ2-2 | . | TRBV4-2 | TGTGCCAGCAGCCAAGCTCTGGGCACCGGGGAGCTGTTTTTT | CASSQALGTGELFF
few | TRBJ1-2 | . | TRBV11-2 | TGTGCCAGCAGCTTCGGTGGGGGTCCGGCGGGTGGCTACACCTTC | CASSFGGGPAGGYTF
few | TRBJ2-1 | . | TRBV4-2 | TGTGCCAGCAGCCAAGAGGGGGCCCTCTACAATGAGCAGTTCTTC | CASSQEGALYNEQFF
. | TRBJ1-2 | . | TRBV7-2 | TGTGCCAGCAGCCCTGGACTGGGATTCAACTATGGCTACACCTTC | CASSPGLGFNYGYTF
few | TRBJ2-1 | TRBD2 | TRBV15 | TGTGCCACCAAGGGACTGAGCGGGAACGATGAGCAGTTCTTC | CATKGLSGNDEQFF
few | TRBJ2-7 | TRBD2 | TRBV29-1 | TGCAGCGTCCGCGGCACGGGGTCAGGAGGGCGGGAGTGGTACGAGCAGTACTTC | CSVRGTGSGGREWYEQYF
. | TRBJ1-1 | . | TRBV29-1 | TGCAGCGTTGGCGTTTACACTGAAGCTTTCTTT | CSVGVYTEAFF
. | TRBJ2-2 | . | TRBV9 | TGTGCCAGCAGCGTAGTATCCGGGCTGGACACCGGGGAGCTGTTTTTT | CASSVVSGLDTGELFF
few | TRBJ2-2 | . | TRBV11-2 | TGTGCCAGCAGCTACGGATCGAACACCGGGGAGCTGTTTTTT | CASSYGSNTGELFF
. | TRBJ2-2 | TRBD2 | TRBV7-9 | TGTGCCAGCAGCTCGGGACTAGCGGGGAAGAACACCGGGGAGCTGTTTTTT | CASSSGLAGKNTGELFF
. | TRBJ2-5 | . | TRBV6-2/TRBV6-3 | TGTGCCAGCACCCCTACCCCCTGGCAAGAGACCCAGTACTTC | CASTPTPWQETQYF
. | TRBJ2-6 | . | TRBV29-1 | TGCAGCGTTGAAGAGAGGCAGGCTGGGGCCAACGTCCTGACTTTC | CSVEERQAGANVLTF
many | TRBJ2-7 | . | TRBV29-1 | TGCAGCGTTGAATCGGCAAGCTCCTACGAGCAGTACTTC | CSVESASSYEQYF
medium-sized | TRBJ2-7 | TRBD1 | TRBV2 | TGTGCCAGCAGTGAAGCCTTGGACAGGGGGGCTGTCGAGCAGTACTTC | CASSEALDRGAVEQYF
. | TRBJ2-7 | TRBD2 | TRBV25-1 | TGTGCCAGCAGTGGGACTAGCGGGAGGTATTACGAGCAGTACTTC | CASSGTSGRYYEQYF
few | TRBJ2-3 | TRBD2 | TRBV11-2 | TGTGCCAGCAGCCGGGGCGGGGGGCCGTACGATACGCAGTATTTT | CASSRGGGPYDTQYF
. | TRBJ1-1 | . | TRBV29-1 | TGCAGCGTTGAAGCCGGGGGAAACACTGAAGCTTTCTTT | CSVEAGGNTEAFF
. | TRBJ1-5 | . | TRBV5-6 | TGTGCCAGCAGCTTGGGGGCCAGGACCTCCAAGCAGCCCCAGCATTTT | CASSLGARTSKQPQHF
. | TRBJ1-5 | TRBD1 | TRBV15 | TGTGCCACCAGCAGTCACAGGGGGTTCAATCAGCCCCAGCATTTT | CATSSHRGFNQPQHF
many | TRBJ2-1 | . | TRBV4-1 | TGCGCCAGCAGCCCGTTGGTGGGGGCCGATGAGCAGTTCTTC | CASSPLVGADEQFF
few | TRBJ1-2 | . | TRBV19 | TGTGCCAGTACCCCGGCCCACTATGGCTACACCTTC | CASTPAHYGYTF
. | TRBJ1-1 | . | TRBV24-1 | TGTGCCACCAGTGCCGGGCGGTGGACTGAAGCTTTCTTT | CATSAGRWTEAFF
few | TRBJ2-7 | . | TRBV20-1 | TGCAGTGCTAGCGAAGACAGCTCCTACGAGCAGTACTTC | CSASEDSSYEQYF
few | TRBJ2-7 | TRBD1 | TRBV6-5 | TGTGCCAGCTCGAAGACAGGGGGCCTCGACGAGCAGTACTTC | CASSKTGGLDEQYF
. | TRBJ1-2 | . | TRBV6-6 | TGTGCCAGCAGTTACCCCCAAGCAGGACCGACGTTAGCTAACTATGGCTACACCTTC | CASSYPQAGPTLANYGYTF
. | TRBJ1-5 | . | TRBV7-8 | TGTGCCAGCAGCCCCGGCAGGTTGGGGGGTCAGCCCCAGCATTTT | CASSPGRLGGQPQHF
once | TRBJ2-1 | . | TRBV11-3 | TGTGCCAGCAGCTCGGGGGCGAAGCAGTTCTTC | CASSSGAKQFF
few | TRBJ2-3 | . | TRBV5-5 | TGTGCCAGCAGCCCGGAGGACGGGATTAGCACAGATACGCAGTATTTT | CASSPEDGISTDTQYF
few | TRBJ1-1 | TRBD1 | TRBV4-1 | TGCGCCAGCAGCCATAGACAGGGTGGATCCACTGAAGCTTTCTTT | CASSHRQGGSTEAFF